This TCR beta chain was obtained from a study of PD-1 blockade in classical Hodgkin lymphoma. Study-wide results and caveats: Underlying causes for the observed repertoire differences were not defined, possibly disease activity or prior therapy. A reduction in baseline TCR diversity was reportedly seen in newly diagnosed patients relative to healthy donors. The authors excluded patients who started nivolumab under 1 year after ASCT.

The CDR3 contains 12 residues. Germline values: CDR1 SGHDT, CDR2 YYEEEE. Trimming removed 7 bases from V and 4 bases from J, with 11 bases in between. The repertoire was sequenced with immunoSEQ multiplex PCR; TCRdb's copy has only in-frame clones and lacks some. Of 11,000 or so clones listed, around 72% were seen once; the top ten hold around 32%. Every patient experienced relapse after autologous stem cell transplantation, and brentuximab vedotin exposure varied. Comment on this clone: Antigen: not known.

The sequence was obtained from a human donor with classical Hodgkin lymphoma. The starting material was peripheral blood mononuclear cells (PBMCs), obtained at baseline. V gene TRBV5-6 combines with J gene TRBJ1-2; D remains unclear. The CDR3: CASENRFYGYTF. DNA for the CDR3: TGTGCCAGCGAGAACAGATTCTATGGCTACACCTTC.